This section outlines one T cell receptor beta chain sequence together with its context. Antigen: not known. The junction had 11 bases not matched to a gene; V was cut back by 5 bases and J by 7 bases. This CDR3 region has 15 residues. Germline assignment: CDR1 LNHDA and CDR2 SQIVND (reference sequence). This entry comes from a study of vaccination and CD4 T cells after COVID-19. For the study at large: Each individual in the study obtained two doses of BNT162b2 or mRNA-1273 vaccine. Each post-COVID sample was drawn after diagnosis, and the median interval was approximately 100 days (range 35 to 161). Researchers treated control cultures with a CEFX pool, an HIV-1 Nef pool, or no peptide.

The treatment: approximately nine-day PBMC culture with coronavirus spike peptide pools or control peptides (ViraFEST assay). The Oncomine TCR Beta short-read assay was what sequenced the DNA obtained from cultured CD4+ T cells. The source of extracted genomic DNA was cultured CD4+ T cells. One entry per CDR3 protein results from TCRdb running MiXCR on the PCR reads. The sample has tens of thousands of distinct CDR3 sequences, 62% seen once. The sequence was obtained from a human donor who received a COVID-19 vaccine. J is TRBJ1-5 and V is TRBV19; 7 bases agree with TRBD1. Sequences were derived from CD4+ T cells from blood, cultured in vitro, sampled before SARS-CoV-2 vaccination. CDR3 coding DNA: TGTGCCAGTAGTTTTTTTGGGACAGTTGGGCAGCCCCAGCATTTT. Its protein is CASSFFGTVGQPQHF.